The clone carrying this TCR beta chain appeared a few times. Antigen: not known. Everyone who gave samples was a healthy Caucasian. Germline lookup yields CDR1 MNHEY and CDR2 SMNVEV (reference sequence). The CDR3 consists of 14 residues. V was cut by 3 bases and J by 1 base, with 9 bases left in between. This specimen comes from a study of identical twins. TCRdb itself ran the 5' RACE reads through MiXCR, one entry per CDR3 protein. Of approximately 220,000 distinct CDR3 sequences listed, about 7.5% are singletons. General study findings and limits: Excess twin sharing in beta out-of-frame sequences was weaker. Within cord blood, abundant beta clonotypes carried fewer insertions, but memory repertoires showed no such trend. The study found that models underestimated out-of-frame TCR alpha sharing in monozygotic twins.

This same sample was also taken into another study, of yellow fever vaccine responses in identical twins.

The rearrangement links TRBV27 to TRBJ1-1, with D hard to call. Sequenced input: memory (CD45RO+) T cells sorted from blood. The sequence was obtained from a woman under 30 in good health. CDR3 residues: CASSFSAGNTEAFF. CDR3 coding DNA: TGTGCCAGCAGTTTTTCGGCAGGGAACACTGAAGCTTTCTTT.